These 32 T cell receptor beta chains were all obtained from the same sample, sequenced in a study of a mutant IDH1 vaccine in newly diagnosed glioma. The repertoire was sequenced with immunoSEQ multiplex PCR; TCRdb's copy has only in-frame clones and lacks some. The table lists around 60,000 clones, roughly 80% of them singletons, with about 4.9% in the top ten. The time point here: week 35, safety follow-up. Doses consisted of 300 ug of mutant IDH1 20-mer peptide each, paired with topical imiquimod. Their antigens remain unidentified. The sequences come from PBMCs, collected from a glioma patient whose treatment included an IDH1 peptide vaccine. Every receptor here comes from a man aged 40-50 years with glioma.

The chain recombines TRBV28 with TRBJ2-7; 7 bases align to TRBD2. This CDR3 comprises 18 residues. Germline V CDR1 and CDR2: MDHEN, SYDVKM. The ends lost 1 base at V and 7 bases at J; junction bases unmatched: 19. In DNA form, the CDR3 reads TGTGCCAGCAGTTTATCCTATCGCGGTTCGGGCGGGAGTGGGGAGCAGTACTTC. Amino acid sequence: CASSLSYRGSGGSGEQYF.

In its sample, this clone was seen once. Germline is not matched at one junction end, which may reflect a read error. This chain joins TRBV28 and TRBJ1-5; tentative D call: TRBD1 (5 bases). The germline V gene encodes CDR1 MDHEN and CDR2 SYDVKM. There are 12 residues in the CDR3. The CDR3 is CAGRAGNQPQHF. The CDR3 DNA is TGTGCCGGCAGGGCGGGCAATCAGCCCCAGCATTTT.

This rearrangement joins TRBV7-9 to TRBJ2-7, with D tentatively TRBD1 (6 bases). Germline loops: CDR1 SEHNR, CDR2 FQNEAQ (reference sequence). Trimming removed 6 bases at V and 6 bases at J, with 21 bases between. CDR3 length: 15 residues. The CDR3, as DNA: TGTGCCAGCAGTGTCGGGTTAGTCGTGGGGGCCGAGCAGTACTTC. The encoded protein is CASSVGLVVGAEQYF. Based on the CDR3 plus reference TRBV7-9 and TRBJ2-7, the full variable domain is DTGVSQNPRHKITKRGQNVTFRCDPISEHNRLYWYRQTLGQGPEFLTYFQNEAQLEKSRLLSDRFSAERPKGSFSTLEIQRTEQGDSAMYLCASSVGLVVGAEQYFGPGTRLTVT.

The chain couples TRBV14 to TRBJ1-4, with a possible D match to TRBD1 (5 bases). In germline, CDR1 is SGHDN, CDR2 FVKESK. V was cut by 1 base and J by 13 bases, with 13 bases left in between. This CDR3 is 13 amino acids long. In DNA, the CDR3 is TGTGCCAGCAGCCAAGTTTCCCACGGGGGACTGTTTTTT. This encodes CASSQVSHGGLFF. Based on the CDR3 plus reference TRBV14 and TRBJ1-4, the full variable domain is EAGVTQFPSHSVIEKGQTVTLRCDPISGHDNLYWYRRVMGKEIKFLLHFVKESKQDESGMPNNRFLAERTGGTYSTLKVQPAELEDSGVYFCASSQVSHGGLFFGSGTQLSVL.

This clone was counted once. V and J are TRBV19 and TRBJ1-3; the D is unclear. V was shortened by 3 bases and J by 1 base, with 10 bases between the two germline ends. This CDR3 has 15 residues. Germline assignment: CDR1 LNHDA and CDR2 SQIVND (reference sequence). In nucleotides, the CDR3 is TGTGCCAGTAGTATGGCCACTGGGTCTGGAAACACCATATATTTT. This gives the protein CASSMATGSGNTIYF.

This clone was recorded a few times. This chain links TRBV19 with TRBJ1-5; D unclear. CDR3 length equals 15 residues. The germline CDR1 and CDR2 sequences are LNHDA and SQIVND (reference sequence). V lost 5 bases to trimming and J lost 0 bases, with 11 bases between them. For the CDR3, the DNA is TGTGCCAGTAGTCCGCAGATCAATAGCAATCAGCCCCAGCATTTT. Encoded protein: CASSPQINSNQPQHF.

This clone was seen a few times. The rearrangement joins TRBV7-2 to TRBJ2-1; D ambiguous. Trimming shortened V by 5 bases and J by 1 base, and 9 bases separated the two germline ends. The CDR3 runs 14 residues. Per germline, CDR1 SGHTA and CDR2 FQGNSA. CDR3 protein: CASSPSKSYNEQFF. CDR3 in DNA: TGTGCCAGCAGCCCCTCCAAATCCTACAATGAGCAGTTCTTC.

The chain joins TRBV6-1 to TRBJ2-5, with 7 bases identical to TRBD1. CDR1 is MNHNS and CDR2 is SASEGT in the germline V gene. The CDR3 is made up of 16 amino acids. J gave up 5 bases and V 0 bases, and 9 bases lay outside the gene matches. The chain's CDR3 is CASSEAGGYRGETQYF. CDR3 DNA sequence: TGTGCCAGCAGTGAAGCAGGGGGCTACAGGGGCGAGACCCAGTACTTC.

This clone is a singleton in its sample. The CDR3 nucleotides are TGCGCCAGCAGTACACAGGGGGCCGAGGGTGGCTACACCTTC. Its translation: CASSTQGAEGGYTF. This rearrangement joins TRBV4-3 to TRBJ1-2; TRBD1 agrees at 9 bases. Per germline, CDR1 LGHNA and CDR2 YSLEER. The CDR3 extends over 14 amino acids. The junction had 9 bases not matched to a gene; V was cut back by 6 bases and J by 7 bases.

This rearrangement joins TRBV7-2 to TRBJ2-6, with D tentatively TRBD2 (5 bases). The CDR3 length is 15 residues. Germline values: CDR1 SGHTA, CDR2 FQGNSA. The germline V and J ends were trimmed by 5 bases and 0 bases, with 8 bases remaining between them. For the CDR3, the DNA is TGTGCCAGCAGCCCCGCGGGCTCTGGGGCCAACGTCCTGACTTTC. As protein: CASSPAGSGANVLTF.

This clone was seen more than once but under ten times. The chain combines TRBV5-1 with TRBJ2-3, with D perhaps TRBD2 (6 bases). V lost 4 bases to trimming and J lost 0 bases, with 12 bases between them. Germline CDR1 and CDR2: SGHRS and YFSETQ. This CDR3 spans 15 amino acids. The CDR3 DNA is TGCGCCAGCAGCCTGGGGAGGAGTAGCACAGATACGCAGTATTTT. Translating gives CASSLGRSSTDTQYF. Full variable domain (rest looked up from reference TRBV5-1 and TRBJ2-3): KAGVTQTPRYLIKTRGQQVTLSCSPISGHRSVSWYQQTPGQGLQFLFEYFSETQRNKGNFPGRFSGRQFSNSRSEMNVSTLELGDSALYLCASSLGRSSTDTQYFGPGTRLTVL.

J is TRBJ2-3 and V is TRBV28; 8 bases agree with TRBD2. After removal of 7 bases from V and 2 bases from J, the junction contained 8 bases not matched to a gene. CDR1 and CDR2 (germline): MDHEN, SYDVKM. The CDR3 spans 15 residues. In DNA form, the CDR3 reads TGTGCCAGCACCCGGGGGGGACGGTACACAGATACGCAGTATTTT. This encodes CASTRGGRYTDTQYF.

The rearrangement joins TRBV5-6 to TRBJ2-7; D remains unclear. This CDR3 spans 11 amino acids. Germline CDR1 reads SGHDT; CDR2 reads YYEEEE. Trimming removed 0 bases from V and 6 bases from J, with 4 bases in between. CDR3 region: CASSLELEQYF. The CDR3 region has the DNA TGTGCCAGCAGCTTGGAACTCGAGCAGTACTTC.

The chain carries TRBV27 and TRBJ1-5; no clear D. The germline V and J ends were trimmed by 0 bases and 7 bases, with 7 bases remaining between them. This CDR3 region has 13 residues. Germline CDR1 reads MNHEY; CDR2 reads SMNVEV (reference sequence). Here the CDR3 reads CASSLSLGQPQHF. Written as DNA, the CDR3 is TGTGCCAGCAGTTTATCGCTAGGGCAGCCCCAGCATTTT.

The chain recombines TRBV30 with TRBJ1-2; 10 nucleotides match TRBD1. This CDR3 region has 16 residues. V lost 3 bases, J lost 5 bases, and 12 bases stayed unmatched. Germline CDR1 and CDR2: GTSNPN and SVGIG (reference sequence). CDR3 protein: CAWRSPGQGFGYGYTF. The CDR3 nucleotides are TGTGCCTGGAGGTCCCCGGGACAGGGGTTCGGGTATGGCTACACCTTC.

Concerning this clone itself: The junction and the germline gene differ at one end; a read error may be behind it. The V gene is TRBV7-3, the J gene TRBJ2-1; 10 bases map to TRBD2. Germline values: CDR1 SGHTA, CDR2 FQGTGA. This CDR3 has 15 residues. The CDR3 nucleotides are TGTGCCAGCAGCGTAACTAGCGGGATGGGAAATGAGCAGTTCTTC. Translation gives CASSVTSGMGNEQFF.

The CDR3 loop reads CASKADRGSNYGYTF. The DNA of the CDR3 is TGTGCCAGCAAGGCGGACAGGGGCTCTAACTATGGCTACACCTTC. The chain combines TRBV2 with TRBJ1-2, with 9 positions matching TRBD1. This CDR3 is 15 amino acids long. From germline, CDR1 is SNHLY and CDR2 FYNNEI. V lost 7 bases, J lost 0 bases, and 6 bases stayed unmatched.

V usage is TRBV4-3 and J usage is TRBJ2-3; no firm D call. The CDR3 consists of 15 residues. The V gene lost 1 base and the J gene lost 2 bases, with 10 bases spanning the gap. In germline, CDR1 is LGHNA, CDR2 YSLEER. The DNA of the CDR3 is TGCGCCAGCAGCCAAGTATCAAGATACACAGATACGCAGTATTTT. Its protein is CASSQVSRYTDTQYF.

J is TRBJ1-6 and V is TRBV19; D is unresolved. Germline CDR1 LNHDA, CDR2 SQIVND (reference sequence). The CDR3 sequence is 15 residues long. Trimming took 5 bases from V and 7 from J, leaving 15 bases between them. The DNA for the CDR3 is TGTGCCAGTAGTCCCCGGGCAGGCGGGAATTCACCCCTCCACTTT. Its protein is CASSPRAGGNSPLHF.

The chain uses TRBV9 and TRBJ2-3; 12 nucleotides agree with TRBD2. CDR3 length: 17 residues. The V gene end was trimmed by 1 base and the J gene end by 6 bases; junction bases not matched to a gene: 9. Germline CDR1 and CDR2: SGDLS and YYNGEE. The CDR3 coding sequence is TGTGCCAGCAGCGTAAGACTAGCGGGAGCCCCTGGGGATACGCAGTATTTT. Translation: CASSVRLAGAPGDTQYF.

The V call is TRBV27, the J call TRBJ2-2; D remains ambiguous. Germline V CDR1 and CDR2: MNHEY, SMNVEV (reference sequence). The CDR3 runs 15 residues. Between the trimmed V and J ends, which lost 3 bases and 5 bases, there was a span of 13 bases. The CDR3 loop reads CASSFLPLRTGELFF. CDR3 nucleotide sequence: TGTGCCAGCAGTTTTCTCCCGCTGAGAACCGGGGAGCTGTTTTTT.

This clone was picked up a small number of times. The CDR3 nucleotides read TGTGCCAGCAGCCGCACCCGCTCCTACAATGAGCAGTTCTTC. It encodes CASSRTRSYNEQFF. The chain joins TRBV7-2 to TRBJ2-1; D gene ambiguous. V lost 5 bases to trimming and J lost 0 bases, with 8 bases between them. Germline loops: CDR1 SGHTA, CDR2 FQGNSA. This CDR3 is 14 amino acids long.

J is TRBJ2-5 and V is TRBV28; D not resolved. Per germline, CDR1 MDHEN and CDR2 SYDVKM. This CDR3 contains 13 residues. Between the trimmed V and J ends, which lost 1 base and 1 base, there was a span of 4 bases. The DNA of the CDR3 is TGTGCCAGCAGTTTATCCCGCCAAGAGACCCAGTACTTC. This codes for CASSLSRQETQYF. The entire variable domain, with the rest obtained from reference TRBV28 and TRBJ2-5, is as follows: DVKVTQSSRYLVKRTGEKVFLECVQDMDHENMFWYRQDPGLGLRLIYFSYDVKMKEKGDIPEGYSVSREKKERFSLILESASTNQTSMYLCASSLSRQETQYFGPGTRLLVL.

CDR3 nucleotide sequence: TGTGCCAGCGCCGGGGCCTATGGCTACACCTTC. Its translation: CASAGAYGYTF. V gene TRBV28 combines with J gene TRBJ1-2; a possible D gene is TRBD1 (5 bases). The germline V gene encodes CDR1 MDHEN and CDR2 SYDVKM. The CDR3 has 11 amino acids. Trimming cost V 8 bases and J 4 bases, with 8 bases left between them.

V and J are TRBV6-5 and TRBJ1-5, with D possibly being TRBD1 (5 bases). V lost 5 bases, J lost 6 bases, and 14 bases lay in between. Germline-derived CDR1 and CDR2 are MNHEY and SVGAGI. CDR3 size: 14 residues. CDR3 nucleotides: TGTGCCAGCAGTGAGGTAGGGGTTGTTCAGCCCCAGCATTTT. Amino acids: CASSEVGVVQPQHF.

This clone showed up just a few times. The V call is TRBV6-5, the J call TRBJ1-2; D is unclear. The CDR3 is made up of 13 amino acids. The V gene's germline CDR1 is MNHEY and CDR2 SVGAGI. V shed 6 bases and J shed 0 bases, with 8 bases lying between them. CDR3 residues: CASRQATNYGYTF. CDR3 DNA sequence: TGTGCCAGCAGACAAGCAACTAACTATGGCTACACCTTC.

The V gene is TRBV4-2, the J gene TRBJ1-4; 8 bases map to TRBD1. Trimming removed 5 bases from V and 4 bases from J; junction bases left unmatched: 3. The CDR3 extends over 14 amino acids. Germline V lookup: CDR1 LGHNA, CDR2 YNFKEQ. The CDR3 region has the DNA TGTGCCAGCAGCTGGGACAGGCTTAATGAAAAACTGTTTTTT. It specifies CASSWDRLNEKLFF.

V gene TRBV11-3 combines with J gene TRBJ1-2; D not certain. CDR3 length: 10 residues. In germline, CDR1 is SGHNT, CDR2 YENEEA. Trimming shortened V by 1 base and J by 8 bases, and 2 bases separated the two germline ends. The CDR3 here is CASSLAGYTF. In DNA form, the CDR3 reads TGTGCCAGCAGCTTAGCGGGCTACACCTTC.

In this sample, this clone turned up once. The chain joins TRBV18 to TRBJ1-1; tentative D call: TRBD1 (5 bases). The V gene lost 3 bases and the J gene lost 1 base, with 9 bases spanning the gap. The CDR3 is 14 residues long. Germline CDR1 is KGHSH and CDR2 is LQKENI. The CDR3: CASSPRQTNTEAFF. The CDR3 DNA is TGTGCCAGCTCACCGAGACAGACGAACACTGAAGCTTTCTTT.

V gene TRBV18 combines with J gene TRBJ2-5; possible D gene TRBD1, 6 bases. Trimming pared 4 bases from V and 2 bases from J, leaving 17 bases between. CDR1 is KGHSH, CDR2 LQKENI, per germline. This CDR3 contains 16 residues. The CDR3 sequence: CASSLRETGIQETQYF. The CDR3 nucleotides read TGTGCCAGCTCACTAAGAGAAACAGGGATTCAAGAGACCCAGTACTTC.

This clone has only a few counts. DNA for the CDR3: TGTGCTAGTGGTCCAGGGGCTGCCTATGGCTACACCTTC. Protein product: CASGPGAAYGYTF. This chain links TRBV12-5 with TRBJ1-2; D possibly corresponds to TRBD1 (6 bases). This CDR3 has 13 residues. CDR1 and CDR2 from the germline V gene are LGHNT and FRNRAP. Trimming removed 5 bases from V and 4 bases from J, with 11 bases in between.

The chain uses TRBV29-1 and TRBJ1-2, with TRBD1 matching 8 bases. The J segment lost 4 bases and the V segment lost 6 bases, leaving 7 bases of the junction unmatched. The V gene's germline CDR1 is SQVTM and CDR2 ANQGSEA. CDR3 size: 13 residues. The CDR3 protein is CSVLQGDLYGYTF. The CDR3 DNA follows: TGCAGCGTGCTACAGGGGGATCTCTATGGCTACACCTTC.